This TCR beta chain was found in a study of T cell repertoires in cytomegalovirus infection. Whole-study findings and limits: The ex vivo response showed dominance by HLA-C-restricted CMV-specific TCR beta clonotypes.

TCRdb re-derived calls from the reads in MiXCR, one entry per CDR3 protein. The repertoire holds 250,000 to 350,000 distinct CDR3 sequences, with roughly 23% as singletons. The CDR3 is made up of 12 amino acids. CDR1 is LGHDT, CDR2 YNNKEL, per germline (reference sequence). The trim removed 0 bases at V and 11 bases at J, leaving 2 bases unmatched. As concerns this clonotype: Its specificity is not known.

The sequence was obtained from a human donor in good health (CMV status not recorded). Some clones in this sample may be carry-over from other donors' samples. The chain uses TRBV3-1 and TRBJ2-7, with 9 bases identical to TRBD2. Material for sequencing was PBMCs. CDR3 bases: TGTGCCAGCAGCCAAGACGAGCGGGGGGAGTACTTC. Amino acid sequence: CASSQDERGEYF.